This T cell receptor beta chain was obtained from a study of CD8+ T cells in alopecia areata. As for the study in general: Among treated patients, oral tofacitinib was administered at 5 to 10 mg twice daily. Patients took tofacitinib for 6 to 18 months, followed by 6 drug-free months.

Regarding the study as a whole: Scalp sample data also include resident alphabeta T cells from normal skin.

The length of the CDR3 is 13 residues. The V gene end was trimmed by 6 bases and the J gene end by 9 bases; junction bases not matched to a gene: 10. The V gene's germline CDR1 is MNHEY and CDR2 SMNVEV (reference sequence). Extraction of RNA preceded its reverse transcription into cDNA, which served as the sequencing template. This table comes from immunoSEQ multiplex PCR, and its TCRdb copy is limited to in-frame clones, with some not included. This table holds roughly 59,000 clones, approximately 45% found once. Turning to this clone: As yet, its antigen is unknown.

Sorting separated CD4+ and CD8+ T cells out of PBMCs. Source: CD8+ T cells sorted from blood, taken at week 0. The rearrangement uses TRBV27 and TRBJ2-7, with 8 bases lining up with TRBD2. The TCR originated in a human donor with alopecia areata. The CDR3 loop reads CASSLPTSGLQYF. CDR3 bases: TGTGCCAGCAGCCTCCCCACTAGCGGCTTGCAGTACTTC.